This entry lists 31 T cell receptor beta chains sequenced from one sample in a study of blood T cell repertoires in COVID-19. Clones were sequenced by immunoSEQ multiplex PCR, and TCRdb holds only the in-frame ones, with some missing. The table shows about 220,000 clones, with 84% occurring only once. Material: peripheral blood. The receptors here all came from a woman aged 60-70 years with acute or convalescent COVID-19.

The chain recombines TRBV27 with TRBJ2-7; no firm D call. The CDR3 contains 13 residues. The germline V gene encodes CDR1 MNHEY and CDR2 SMNVEV (reference sequence). Trimming took 5 bases from V and 1 from J, leaving 9 bases between them. This CDR3 is CASSPRISYEQYF. Here the CDR3 DNA reads TGTGCCAGCAGTCCCAGAATATCCTACGAGCAGTACTTC.

This clone was seen just once. A read error may produce the germline difference seen at one junction end. The V gene is TRBV7-2, the J gene TRBJ2-7; TRBD2 aligns across 9 bases. Germline V gives CDR1 SGHTA, CDR2 FQGNSA. CDR3 size: 16 residues. CDR3 in DNA: TGTGCCAGCAGCCGTATGGCCGGGACTAGCTCCCACGAGCAGTACTTC. This codes for CASSRMAGTSSHEQYF.

The chain uses TRBV6-5 and TRBJ1-1; D may be TRBD1 (6 bases). This CDR3 has 14 amino acids. CDR1 is MNHEY and CDR2 is SVGAGI in the germline V gene. The V and J ends lost 4 bases and 0 bases respectively, with 9 bases between them. CDR3 protein: CASSSGHMNTEAFF. The CDR3 DNA reads TGTGCCAGCAGTTCGGGACATATGAACACTGAAGCTTTCTTT.

The CDR3 sequence: CSVAYRGNSYEQYF. Written as DNA, the CDR3 is TGCAGCGTGGCTTACAGGGGGAACTCCTACGAGCAGTACTTC. This chain links TRBV29-1 with TRBJ2-7; 8 bases line up with TRBD1. The CDR3 loop spans 14 amino acids. Germline V gene data show CDR1 as SQVTM and CDR2 as ANQGSEA. V was pared by 6 bases and J by 0 bases, with 7 bases of the junction left unmatched.

This clone is a singleton in its sample. CDR3 nucleotide sequence: TGTGCCAGCAGCGTACTCGGGACAGGTGACTCACCCCTCCACTTT. Protein sequence: CASSVLGTGDSPLHF. The chain is built from TRBV9 and TRBJ1-6, with TRBD1 matching over 8 bases. The CDR3 has 15 residues. J lost 10 bases, V lost 1 base, and 7 bases had no gene match. CDR1 and CDR2 (germline): SGDLS, YYNGEE.

The chain joins TRBV6-5 to TRBJ1-2; 7 nucleotides agree with TRBD1. V gave up 6 bases and J gave up 10 bases; unmatched junction bases: 8. CDR3 length equals 12 residues. Germline CDR1 MNHEY, CDR2 SVGAGI. The chain's CDR3 is CASSQGGSDYTF. In DNA, the CDR3 is TGTGCCAGCAGCCAGGGGGGCAGTGACTACACCTTC.

The CDR3 here is CASSLEEGVGGYTF. CDR3 sequence (DNA): TGTGCCAGCAGCTTGGAAGAGGGGGTAGGAGGCTACACCTTC. This chain connects TRBV5-4 to TRBJ1-2; tentatively, D is TRBD1 (6 bases). Trimming shortened V by 0 bases and J by 8 bases, and 14 bases separated the two germline ends. Germline loops: CDR1 SGHNT, CDR2 YYREEE (reference sequence). The CDR3 length is 14 residues.

V and J are TRBV5-3 and TRBJ2-2; D perhaps matches TRBD2 (6 bases). TRBV5-3 belongs to the ORF category, with a function that is uncertain. The length of the CDR3 is 19 residues. The germline V and J ends were trimmed by 1 base and 14 bases, with 33 bases remaining between them. In DNA, the CDR3 is TGTGCCAGAAGCTTGACAGAAAGCCGGGGTCATCCCGGGAGCTTATCACTGTTTTTT. It yields the protein CARSLTESRGHPGSLSLFF.

The chain has TRBV6-5 and TRBJ1-1, with a tentative D call TRBD1 (5 bases). From germline, CDR1 is MNHEY and CDR2 SVGAGI. The CDR3 extends over 13 amino acids. The ends were cut back, 7 bases at V and 5 bases at J, with 14 bases in the middle. DNA of the CDR3: TGTGCCAGCATGGGTCAGGGAAATACTGAAGCTTTCTTT. This encodes CASMGQGNTEAFF.

V gene TRBV15 combines with J gene TRBJ1-5; 7 nucleotides match TRBD1. The germline CDR1 and CDR2 sequences are LNHNV and YYDKDF (reference sequence). V trimming: 5 bases; J trimming: 5 bases; junction bases outside the gene matches: 9. CDR3 length equals 15 residues. CDR3 sequence reads: CATSQEGAPDQPQHF. The CDR3 DNA reads TGTGCCACCAGCCAAGAGGGGGCACCAGATCAGCCCCAGCATTTT.

The chain combines TRBV2 with TRBJ2-7; 10 bases are a match to TRBD2. CDR3 length: 14 amino acids. Unmatched junction bases numbered 7, after V lost 7 bases and J lost 4 bases. The germline V gene encodes CDR1 SNHLY and CDR2 FYNNEI. CDR3: CASNQRGGRYEQYF. CDR3 nucleotide sequence: TGTGCCAGCAACCAGCGGGGGGGCAGGTACGAGCAGTACTTC.

In its sample, this clone was seen a few times. The chain uses TRBV12-2 and TRBJ1-6; the D call in the table, TRBD1, was not verified against the DNA. TRBV12-2 is marked as a pseudogene. The CDR3 spans 13 residues. For the CDR3, the DNA is TGTGCAAGTCGCTCGGACAGGAATTCACCCCTCCACTTT. It is translated as CASRSDRNSPLHF.

The V call is TRBV6-1, the J call TRBJ2-1; 10 bases align to TRBD2. V was clipped by 3 bases and J by 4 bases; unmatched bases: 9. CDR1 and CDR2 (germline): MNHNS, SASEGT. This CDR3 comprises 17 residues. In nucleotides, the CDR3 is TGTGCCAGCAGTGATAATAGCGGGGGGCGACGATACAATGAGCAGTTCTTC. It translates to CASSDNSGGRRYNEQFF.

The chain combines TRBV10-1 with TRBJ2-2; possible D gene TRBD1, 5 bases. Germline CDR1 and CDR2: WNHNN and SYGVQD (reference sequence). The CDR3 has 17 amino acids. Trimming cost V 6 bases and J 0 bases, with 17 bases left between them. The CDR3 nucleotides read TGCGCCAGCAGCCAGGCAAGACAGCCCGCGAACACCGGGGAGCTGTTTTTT. Residues: CASSQARQPANTGELFF.

The chain has TRBV12-1 and TRBJ1-5; the D call in the table, TRBD1, was not verified against the DNA. TRBV12-1 has pseudogene status. The CDR3 is 17 amino acids. CDR3 in DNA: TGTGCCAGGGGAACAGGGCCCTCCTTCTATAGCAATCAGCCCCAGCATTTT. This encodes CARGTGPSFYSNQPQHF.

This clone has a handful of counts. The chain recombines TRBV6-5 with TRBJ1-2; D not resolved. Germline CDR1 MNHEY, CDR2 SVGAGI. There are 13 residues in the CDR3. Trimming took 6 bases from V and 8 from J, leaving 16 bases between them. The CDR3 here is CASRKLGSSGYTF. The CDR3 bases are TGTGCCAGCAGAAAATTGGGGTCTAGCGGCTACACCTTC.

V is TRBV19 and J is TRBJ2-6, with 10 bases identical to TRBD1. Germline V gene data show CDR1 as LNHDA and CDR2 as SQIVND (reference sequence). The V and J ends lost 6 bases and 3 bases, in that order; junction bases with no gene match: 2. The CDR3 contains 15 residues. CDR3 amino acids: CASRTGGSGANVLTF. The DNA of the CDR3 is TGTGCCAGTAGGACAGGGGGCAGTGGGGCCAACGTCCTGACTTTC.

The chain has TRBV27 and TRBJ1-1, with 8 bases that match TRBD1. V lost 8 bases to trimming and J lost 2 bases; unmatched junction nucleotides: 7. The germline CDR1 and CDR2 sequences are MNHEY and SMNVEV (reference sequence). The CDR3 runs 14 residues. CDR3: CASWQTGVNTEAFF. In DNA, the CDR3 is TGTGCCAGCTGGCAGACAGGGGTTAACACTGAAGCTTTCTTT.

The CDR3 DNA reads as TGTGCCAGCAGCTTAGGGACAGGGATTTCAACTAATGAAAAACTGTTTTTT. It is translated as CASSLGTGISTNEKLFF. The gene calls are TRBV7-9 and TRBJ1-4; 8 bases are a match to TRBD1. Germline assignment: CDR1 SEHNR and CDR2 FQNEAQ (reference sequence). The CDR3 runs to 17 residues. Losses at the gene ends were 1 base for V and 0 bases for J; bases not matched to a gene: 4.

The V call is TRBV4-2, the J call TRBJ1-3; unclear D gene. Germline V CDR1 and CDR2: LGHNA, YNFKEQ. CDR3 size: 17 residues. Trimming took 0 bases from V and 4 from J, leaving 16 bases between them. CDR3 sequence reads: CASSQEAYRGSGNTIYF. The CDR3 coding sequence is TGTGCCAGCAGCCAAGAAGCCTACCGGGGTTCCGGAAACACCATATATTTT.

The chain is built from TRBV24-1 and TRBJ2-7; TRBD2 matches 7 bases. The V gene end was trimmed by 0 bases and the J gene end by 5 bases; junction bases not matched to a gene: 12. The CDR3 covers 17 residues. Per germline, CDR1 KGHDR and CDR2 SFDVKD. The CDR3 loop reads CATSDLRRRGYIHEQYF. The CDR3 DNA reads as TGTGCCACCAGTGATTTGCGACGGCGGGGGTACATTCACGAGCAGTACTTC.

The rearrangement uses TRBV6-5 and TRBJ2-5; tentative D call: TRBD2 (7 bases). Germline V lookup: CDR1 MNHEY, CDR2 SVGAGI. Deletions cut 5 bases from V and 5 bases from J, with 12 bases between. The CDR3 loop spans 13 amino acids. CDR3 protein: CASSPRGGETQYF. The DNA of the CDR3 is TGTGCCAGCAGTCCTAGGGGGGGGGAGACCCAGTACTTC.

This clone was seen once. The chain links TRBV7-9 to TRBJ1-4; 7 bases match TRBD1. In germline, CDR1 is SEHNR, CDR2 FQNEAQ (reference sequence). This CDR3 contains 14 residues. Trimming cost V 5 bases and J 6 bases; bases outside gene matches: 6. Here the CDR3 DNA reads TGTGCCAGCAGCCACGACAGGGAAGATGAAAAACTGTTTTTT. It specifies CASSHDREDEKLFF.

This clone was seen just once. The chain links TRBV5-8 to TRBJ2-1; 9 bases map to TRBD1. J lost 8 bases, V lost 1 base, and 4 bases had no gene match. There are 14 residues in the CDR3. Per germline, CDR1 SGHTS and CDR2 YDEGEE. CDR3 in amino acids: CASSLRDRDDEQFF. The DNA for the CDR3 is TGTGCCAGCAGCTTGAGGGACAGGGATGATGAGCAGTTCTTC.

V is TRBV5-6 and J is TRBJ1-2; 7 nucleotides align to TRBD1. Trimming took 3 bases from V and 3 from J; bases not matched to a gene: 5. The CDR3 covers 14 residues. Per the germline V gene, CDR1 is SGHDT and CDR2 is YYEEEE. CDR3 nucleotides: TGTGCCAGCAGCTCCCAGGGGGTGGACTATGGCTACACCTTC. Protein: CASSSQGVDYGYTF.

V gene TRBV7-8 combines with J gene TRBJ1-4, with TRBD1 matching 7 bases. Germline V gene data show CDR1 as SGHVS and CDR2 as FQNEAQ. This CDR3 has 16 amino acids. J was trimmed by 8 bases and V by 6 bases; bases with no gene match: 15. The DNA for the CDR3 is TGTGCCAGCAGTCGAGTCATCCAGGGGGTAGGGGAAAAACTGTTTTTT. It is translated as CASSRVIQGVGEKLFF.

V and J are TRBV19 and TRBJ1-5; 8 bases are a match to TRBD1. V lost 5 bases to trimming and J lost 0 bases; unmatched junction nucleotides: 6. CDR1 and CDR2 from the germline V gene are LNHDA and SQIVND (reference sequence). This CDR3 is built from 16 residues. The CDR3 DNA is TGTGCCAGTAGTTTAGCAGGGGGCTTTAGCAATCAGCCCCAGCATTTT. It is translated as CASSLAGGFSNQPQHF.

The rearrangement joins TRBV5-5 to TRBJ1-2, with 9 bases that match TRBD1. V shed 0 bases and J 13 bases; nucleotides not matched to a gene: 7. This CDR3 spans 13 amino acids. Germline V lookup: CDR1 SGHKS, CDR2 YYEKEE (reference sequence). Here the CDR3 DNA reads TGTGCCAGCAGCTTGGACCCGGACAGGGGTTCCACCTTC. Translated, it gives CASSLDPDRGSTF.

This clone came up once. The V call is TRBV10-3, the J call TRBJ1-4; 9 bases match TRBD1. CDR3 size: 15 residues. Germline V gene data show CDR1 as ENHRY and CDR2 as SYGVKD. Trimming removed 2 bases from V and 8 bases from J; junction bases left unmatched: 6. The DNA for the CDR3 is TGTGCCATCAGTGAGAGGACAGGGGCGTGGGAAAAACTGTTTTTT. Protein sequence: CAISERTGAWEKLFF.

V usage is TRBV2 and J usage is TRBJ1-3; TRBD1 is a possible D gene (5 bases). Between the trimmed V and J ends, which lost 7 bases and 1 base, there was a span of 8 bases. Germline loops: CDR1 SNHLY, CDR2 FYNNEI. The CDR3 is 13 residues long. For the CDR3, the DNA is TGTGCCAGCACCAGGGAATCTGGAAACACCATATATTTT. Protein product: CASTRESGNTIYF.

The chain links TRBV4-2 to TRBJ1-1, with TRBD1 as a possible D gene (5 bases). The germline V and J ends were trimmed by 0 bases and 1 base, with 12 bases remaining between them. The CDR3 spans 16 residues. CDR1 and CDR2 (germline): LGHNA, YNFKEQ. In nucleotides, the CDR3 is TGTGCCAGCAGCCAAGACATCCGGCAGGGGAACACTGAAGCTTTCTTT. Its translation is CASSQDIRQGNTEAFF.